This T cell receptor beta chain was documented in a study of shared clonotypes between healthy human individuals. Study at large: The donors, a couple of women and a few men, were aged 18 to 49. Each donor contributed plates that comprised three CD4 naive, three CD4 memory, two CD8 naive and one CD8 memory.

Profiled with immunoSEQ multiplex PCR; TCRdb holds only in-frame clones, not every one. The table shows around 750,000 clones, with over 65% occurring only once. The CDR3 is 14 amino acids. V gave up 8 bases and J gave up 3 bases; unmatched junction bases: 9. Germline V gene data show CDR1 as MNHNS and CDR2 as SASEGT. All of the donors resided in Nashville, Tennessee, and each was a Caucasian adult. Specimen: memory CD4+ T cells sorted from blood. The subset was: CD45RA-negative fraction. The gene calls are TRBV6-1 and TRBJ2-7; 8 nucleotides align to TRBD1. The clonotype was recovered from a woman aged 30 to 39 in good health. CDR3 sequence: CASLKRDRFYEQYF. The CDR3 DNA is TGTGCCAGCCTAAAACGGGACAGGTTCTACGAGCAGTACTTC.